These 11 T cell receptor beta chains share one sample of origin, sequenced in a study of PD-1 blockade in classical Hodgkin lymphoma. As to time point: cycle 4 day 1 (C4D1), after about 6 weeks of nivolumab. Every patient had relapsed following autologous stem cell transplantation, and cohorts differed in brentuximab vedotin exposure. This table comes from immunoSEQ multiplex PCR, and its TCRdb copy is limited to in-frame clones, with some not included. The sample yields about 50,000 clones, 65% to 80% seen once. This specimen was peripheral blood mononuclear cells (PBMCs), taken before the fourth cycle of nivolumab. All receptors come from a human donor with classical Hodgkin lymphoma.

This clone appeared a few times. CDR3 sequence (DNA): TGTGCCAGCAGGGGGGACTGGACGAATTACGAGCAGTACTTC. This encodes CASRGDWTNYEQYF. V is TRBV2 and J is TRBJ2-7; perhaps TRBD2 as D (6 bases). V was clipped by 6 bases and J by 4 bases, with 16 bases between them. This CDR3 comprises 14 residues. Germline V gene sequence: CDR1 SNHLY, CDR2 FYNNEI.

CDR3 in amino acids: CASSFLAGGGYEQYF. CDR3 sequence (DNA): TGTGCCAGCAGCTTCTTAGCGGGAGGGGGCTACGAGCAGTACTTC. V is TRBV6-5 and J is TRBJ2-7; 11 bases align to TRBD2. V dropped 6 bases and J dropped 3; count of bases not matched to a gene: 7. From germline, CDR1 is MNHEY and CDR2 SVGAGI. CDR3 length: 15 residues.

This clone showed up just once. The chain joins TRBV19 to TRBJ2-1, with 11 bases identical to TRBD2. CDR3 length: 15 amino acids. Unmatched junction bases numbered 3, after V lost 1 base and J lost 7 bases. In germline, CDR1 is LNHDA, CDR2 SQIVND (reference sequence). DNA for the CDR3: TGTGCCAGTAGTATAGTTCCTAGCGGGAGGAATGAGCAGTTCTTC. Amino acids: CASSIVPSGRNEQFF.

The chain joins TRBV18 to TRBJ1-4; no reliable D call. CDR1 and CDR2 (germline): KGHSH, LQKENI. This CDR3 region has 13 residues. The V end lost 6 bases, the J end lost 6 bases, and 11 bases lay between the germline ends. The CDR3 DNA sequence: TGTGCCAGCTCGGACGGCGTGGATGAAAAACTGTTTTTT. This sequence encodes CASSDGVDEKLFF.

CDR3 in amino acids: CASSLGLGDEQYF. The CDR3, as DNA: TGTGCCAGCAGCTTAGGGTTAGGGGACGAGCAGTACTTC. The V gene is TRBV7-6, the J gene TRBJ2-7, with D possibly TRBD1 on 5 matching bases. V was cut by 1 base and J by 5 bases, with 9 bases left in between. The germline V gene has CDR1 SGHVS and CDR2 FNYEAQ. This CDR3 is built from 13 residues. Full variable domain (remainder filled in from reference TRBV7-6 and TRBJ2-7): GAGVSQSPRYKVTKRGQDVALRCDPISGHVSLYWYRQALGQGPEFLTYFNYEAQQDKSGLPNDRFSAERPEGSISTLTIQRTEQRDSAMYRCASSLGLGDEQYFGPGTRLTVT.

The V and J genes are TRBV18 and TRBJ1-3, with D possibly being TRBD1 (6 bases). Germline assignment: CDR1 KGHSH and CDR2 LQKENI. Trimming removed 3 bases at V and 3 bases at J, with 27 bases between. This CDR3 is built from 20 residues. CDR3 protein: CASSPQAVAGEDFFGNTIYF. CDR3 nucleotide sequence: TGTGCCAGCTCACCTCAAGCGGTGGCAGGGGAGGACTTTTTTGGAAACACCATATATTTT.

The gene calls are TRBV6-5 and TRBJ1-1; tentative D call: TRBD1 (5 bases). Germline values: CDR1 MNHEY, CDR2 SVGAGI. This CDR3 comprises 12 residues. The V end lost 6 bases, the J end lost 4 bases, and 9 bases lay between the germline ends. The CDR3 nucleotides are TGTGCCAGCAGACTAGGGGCCACTGAAGCTTTCTTT. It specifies CASRLGATEAFF.

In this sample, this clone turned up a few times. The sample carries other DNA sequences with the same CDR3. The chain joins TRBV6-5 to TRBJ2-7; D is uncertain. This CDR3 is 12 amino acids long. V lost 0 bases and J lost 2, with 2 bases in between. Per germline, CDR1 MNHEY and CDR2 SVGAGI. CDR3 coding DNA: TGTGCCAGCAGTTACTCACCCTACGAGCAGTACTTC. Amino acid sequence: CASSYSPYEQYF.

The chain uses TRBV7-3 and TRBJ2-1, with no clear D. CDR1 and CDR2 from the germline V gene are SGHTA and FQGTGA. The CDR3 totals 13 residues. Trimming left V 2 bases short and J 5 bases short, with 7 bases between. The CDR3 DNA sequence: TGTGCCAGCAGCTTAGAGATGAACAATGAGCAGTTCTTC. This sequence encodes CASSLEMNNEQFF.

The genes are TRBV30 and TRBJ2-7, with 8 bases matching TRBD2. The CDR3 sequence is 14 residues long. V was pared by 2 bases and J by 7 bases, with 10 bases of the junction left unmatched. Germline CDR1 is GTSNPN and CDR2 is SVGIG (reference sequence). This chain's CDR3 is CAWSYGGGRLEQYF. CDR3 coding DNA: TGTGCCTGGAGTTACGGGGGGGGAAGGTTAGAGCAGTACTTC.

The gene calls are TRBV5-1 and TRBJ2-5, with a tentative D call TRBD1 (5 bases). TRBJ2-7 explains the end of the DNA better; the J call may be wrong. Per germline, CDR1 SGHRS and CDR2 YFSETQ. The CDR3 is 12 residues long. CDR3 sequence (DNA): TGCGCCAGCAGCTTGGAGGGGTACGAGCAGTACTTC. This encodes CASSLEGYEQYF.